This T cell receptor (beta chain) was captured by sequencing in a study of cytomegalovirus exposure and HLA in healthy donors. The primer mix had 60 Vbeta and 13 Jbeta primers. The table came from immunoSEQ multiplex PCR; TCRdb's copy has only in-frame clones and leaves some out. This table holds around 160,000 clones, around 72% found once. Trimming cost V 1 base and J 6 bases, with 5 bases left between them. Germline CDR1 and CDR2: SGHTS and YDEGEE. The CDR3 has 12 residues. This clonotype was obtained from a middle-aged man in good health and CMV-seronegative. The sample taken for sequencing was PBMCs. The chain recombines TRBV5-8 with TRBJ1-5; D unclear. The DNA of the CDR3 is TGTGCCAGCAGCTTGCGAGGTCAGCCCCAGCATTTT. Encoded protein: CASSLRGQPQHF.